The table lists the clone carrying this T cell receptor (beta chain) with a few counts. Per the authors' pipeline: Estimation of nucleated cell counts was performed using reference gene primer amplification. Sequenced by immunoSEQ multiplex PCR; TCRdb stores in-frame clones only, minus some. V, J and clone size derive from that table, while D and trimming were established from the DNA sequence. The sample contains roughly 410,000 clones, about 89% of which appear only once. A Seattle source enrolled patients during active infection and followed them longitudinally. CDR1 GTSNPN and CDR2 SVGIG come from the germline V gene (reference sequence). This CDR3 region has 13 residues. The V gene lost 4 bases and the J gene lost 8 bases, with 12 bases spanning the gap. This entry is derived from a study of blood T cell repertoires in COVID-19. On the study more broadly: PBMCs, B-cell-depleted T cells, or T cells provided the cDNA or gDNA that made up the material.

The clonotype comes from a woman aged 55 to 70 with COVID-19, enrolled during active disease. The source material was peripheral blood. The J gene is TRBJ1-6, the V gene TRBV30; D is perhaps TRBD1 (5 bases). The CDR3 sequence: CAWTFGGDSPLHF. Written as DNA, the CDR3 is TGTGCCTGGACATTTGGGGGGGATTCACCCCTCCACTTT. The full variable domain, rest sourced from reference TRBV30 and TRBJ1-6, is SQTIHQWPATLVQPVGSPLSLECTVEGTSNPNLYWYRQAAGRGLQLLFYSVGIGQISSEVPQNLSASRPQDRQFILSSKKLLLSDSGFYLCAWTFGGDSPLHFGNGTRLTVT.